The entry below gives a single TCR beta chain sequence along with its context. This sample was taken from a study of control samples from healthy donors and cancer patients. The data were produced by immunoSEQ multiplex PCR, yet TCRdb's version contains in-frame clones alone and is incomplete. There are 70,000 or so clones in the sample; about nine tenths occur only once, and over 15% lies in the top ten. The source material was PBMCs. The clonotype originates from a man between 60 and 75 years old with lung cancer.

The CDR3 sequence: CASSPGGGAGVYNEQFF. DNA for the CDR3: TGTGCCAGCTCACCTGGAGGGGGAGCCGGAGTCTACAATGAGCAGTTCTTC. The genes are TRBV18 and TRBJ2-1; D possibly matches TRBD1 or TRBD2 (6 bases each). V was cut by 3 bases and J by 3 bases, with 18 bases left in between. The CDR3 is 17 amino acids. Germline V gene lookup returns CDR1 KGHSH and CDR2 LQKENI.